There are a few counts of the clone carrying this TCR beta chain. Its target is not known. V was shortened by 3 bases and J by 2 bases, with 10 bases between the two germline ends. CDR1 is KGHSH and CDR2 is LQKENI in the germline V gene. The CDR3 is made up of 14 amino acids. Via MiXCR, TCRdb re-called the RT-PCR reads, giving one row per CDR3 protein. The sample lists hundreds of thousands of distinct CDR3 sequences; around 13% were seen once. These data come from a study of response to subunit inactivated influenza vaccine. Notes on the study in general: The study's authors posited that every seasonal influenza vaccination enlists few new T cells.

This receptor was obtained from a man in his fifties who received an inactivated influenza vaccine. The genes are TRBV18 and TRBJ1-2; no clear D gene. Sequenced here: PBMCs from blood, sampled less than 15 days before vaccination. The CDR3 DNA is TGTGCCAGCTCACCGGAGGGCGGGAACTATGGCTACACCTTC. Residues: CASSPEGGNYGYTF.